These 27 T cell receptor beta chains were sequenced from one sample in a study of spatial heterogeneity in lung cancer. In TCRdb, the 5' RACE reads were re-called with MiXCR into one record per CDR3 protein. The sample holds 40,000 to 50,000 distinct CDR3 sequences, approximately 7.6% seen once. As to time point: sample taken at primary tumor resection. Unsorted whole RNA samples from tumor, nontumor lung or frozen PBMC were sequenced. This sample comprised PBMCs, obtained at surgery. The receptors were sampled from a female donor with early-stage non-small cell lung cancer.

In nucleotides, the CDR3 is TGCAGCGTTGAAGATCCGGAGGACAACTATCAGCCCCAGCATTTT. Protein sequence: CSVEDPEDNYQPQHF. The V gene is TRBV29-1, the J gene TRBJ1-5; perhaps TRBD1 as D (5 bases). This CDR3 is built from 15 residues. CDR1 is SQVTM, CDR2 ANQGSEA, per germline. Trimming removed 0 bases at V and 5 bases at J, with 14 bases between.

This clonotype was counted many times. The CDR3 region is CASSVRGNTGELFF. The CDR3 DNA reads as TGTGCCAGCAGCGTCAGGGGGAACACCGGGGAGCTGTTTTTT. The gene calls are TRBV9 and TRBJ2-2, with D possibly matching TRBD1 (6 bases). The CDR3 covers 14 residues. V was cut by 2 bases and J by 1 base, with 6 bases left in between. Germline CDR1 SGDLS, CDR2 YYNGEE.

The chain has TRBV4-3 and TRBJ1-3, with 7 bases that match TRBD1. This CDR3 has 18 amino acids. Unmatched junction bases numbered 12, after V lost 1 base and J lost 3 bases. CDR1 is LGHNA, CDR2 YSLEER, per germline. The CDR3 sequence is CASSQGTGTAILGNTIYF. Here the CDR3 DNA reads TGCGCCAGCAGCCAAGGCACCGGGACAGCGATCCTTGGAAACACCATATATTTT.

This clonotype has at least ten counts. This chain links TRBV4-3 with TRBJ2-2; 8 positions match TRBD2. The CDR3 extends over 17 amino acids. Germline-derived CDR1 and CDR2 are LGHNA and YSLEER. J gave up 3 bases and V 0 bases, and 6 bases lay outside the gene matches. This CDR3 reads CASSQDAGGWDTGELFF. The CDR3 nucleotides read TGCGCCAGCAGCCAAGATGCGGGGGGCTGGGACACCGGGGAGCTGTTTTTT.

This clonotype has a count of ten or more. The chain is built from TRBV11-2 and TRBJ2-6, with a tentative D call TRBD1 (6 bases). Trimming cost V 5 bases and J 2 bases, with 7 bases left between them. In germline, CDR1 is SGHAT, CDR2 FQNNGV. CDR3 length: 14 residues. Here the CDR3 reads CASSTGTGANVLTF. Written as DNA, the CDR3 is TGTGCCAGCAGCACAGGGACTGGGGCCAACGTCCTGACTTTC.

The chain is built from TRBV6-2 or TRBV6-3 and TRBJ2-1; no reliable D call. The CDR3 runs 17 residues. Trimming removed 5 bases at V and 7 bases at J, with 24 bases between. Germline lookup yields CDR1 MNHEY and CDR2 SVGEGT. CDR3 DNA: TGTGCCAGCAGTAAGGCCCACGCAGGAGCCCAGAGGAATGAGCAGTTCTTC. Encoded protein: CASSKAHAGAQRNEQFF.

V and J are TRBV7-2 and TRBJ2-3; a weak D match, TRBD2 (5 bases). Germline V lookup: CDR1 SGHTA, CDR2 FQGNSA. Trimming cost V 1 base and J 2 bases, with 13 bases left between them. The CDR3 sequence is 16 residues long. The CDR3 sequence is CASSLVLGRDTDTQYF. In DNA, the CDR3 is TGTGCCAGCAGCTTAGTCCTCGGACGGGACACAGATACGCAGTATTTT.

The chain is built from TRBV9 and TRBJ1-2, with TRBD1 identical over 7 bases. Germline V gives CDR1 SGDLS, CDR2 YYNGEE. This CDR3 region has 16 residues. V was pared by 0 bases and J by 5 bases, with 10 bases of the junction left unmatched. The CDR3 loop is CASSVDAGGWGYGYTF. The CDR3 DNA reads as TGTGCCAGCAGCGTAGATGCAGGGGGTTGGGGGTATGGCTACACCTTC.

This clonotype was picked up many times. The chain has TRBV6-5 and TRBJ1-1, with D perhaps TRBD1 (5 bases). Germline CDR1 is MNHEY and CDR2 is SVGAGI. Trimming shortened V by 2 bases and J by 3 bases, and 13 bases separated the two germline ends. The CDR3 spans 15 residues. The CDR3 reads CASSYHGGADTEAFF. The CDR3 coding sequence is TGTGCCAGCAGTTACCATGGGGGTGCGGACACTGAAGCTTTCTTT.

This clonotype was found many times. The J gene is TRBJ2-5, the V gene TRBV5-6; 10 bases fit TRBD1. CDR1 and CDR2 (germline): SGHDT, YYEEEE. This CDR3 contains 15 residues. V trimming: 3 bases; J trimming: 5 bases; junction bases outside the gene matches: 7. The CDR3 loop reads CASSSRGTGVETQYF. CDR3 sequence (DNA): TGTGCCAGCAGCTCCCGTGGGACAGGGGTGGAGACCCAGTACTTC.

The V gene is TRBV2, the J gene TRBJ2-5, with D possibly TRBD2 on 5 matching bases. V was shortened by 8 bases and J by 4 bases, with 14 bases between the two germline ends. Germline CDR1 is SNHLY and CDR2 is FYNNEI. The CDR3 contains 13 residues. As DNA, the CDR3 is TGTGCCAGCTATATCCAAAGCGGAGAGACCCAGTACTTC. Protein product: CASYIQSGETQYF.

The DNA of the CDR3 is TGTGCCAGTAGGTCCGGGTACACAGATACGCAGTATTTT. Amino acid sequence: CASRSGYTDTQYF. The J gene is TRBJ2-3, the V gene TRBV19; D remains unclear. The V end lost 6 bases, the J end lost 2 bases, and 9 bases lay between the germline ends. The CDR3 spans 13 residues. Germline V CDR1 and CDR2: LNHDA, SQIVND (reference sequence).

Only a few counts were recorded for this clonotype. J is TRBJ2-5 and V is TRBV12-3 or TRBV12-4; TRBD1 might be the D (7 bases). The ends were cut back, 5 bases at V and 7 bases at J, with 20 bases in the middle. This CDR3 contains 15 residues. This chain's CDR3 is CASSLVPGDSGTQYF. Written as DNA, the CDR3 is TGTGCCAGCAGTCTTGTTCCGGGGGACAGTGGGACCCAGTACTTC.

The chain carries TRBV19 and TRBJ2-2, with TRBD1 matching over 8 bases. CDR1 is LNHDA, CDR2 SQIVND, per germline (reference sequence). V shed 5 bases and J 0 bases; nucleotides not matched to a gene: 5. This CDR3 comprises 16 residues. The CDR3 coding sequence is TGTGCCAGTAGTTTGGACAGGGACCCGAACACCGGGGAGCTGTTTTTT. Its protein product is CASSLDRDPNTGELFF.

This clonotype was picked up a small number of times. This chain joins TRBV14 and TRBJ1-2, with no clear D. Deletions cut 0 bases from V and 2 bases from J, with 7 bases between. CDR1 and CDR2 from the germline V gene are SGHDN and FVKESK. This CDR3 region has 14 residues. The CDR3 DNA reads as TGTGCCAGCAGCCAAGATGCAGGAAACTATGGCTACACCTTC. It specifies CASSQDAGNYGYTF.

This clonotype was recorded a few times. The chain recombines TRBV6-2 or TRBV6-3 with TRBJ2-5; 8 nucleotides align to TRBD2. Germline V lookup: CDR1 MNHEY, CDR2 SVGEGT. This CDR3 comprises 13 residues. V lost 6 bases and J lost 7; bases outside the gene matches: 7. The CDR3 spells CASSPWSGGTQYF. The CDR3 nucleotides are TGTGCCAGCAGCCCCTGGAGCGGGGGGACCCAGTACTTC.

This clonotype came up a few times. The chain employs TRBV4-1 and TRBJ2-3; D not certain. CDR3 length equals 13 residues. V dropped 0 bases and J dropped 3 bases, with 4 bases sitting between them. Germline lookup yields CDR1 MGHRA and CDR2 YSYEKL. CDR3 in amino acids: CASSQDGTDTQYF. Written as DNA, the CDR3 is TGCGCCAGCAGCCAAGATGGGACAGATACGCAGTATTTT.

The CDR3 region is CASSYSMDGRGSGANVLTF. DNA for the CDR3: TGTGCCAGCAGTTACTCGATGGATGGGAGAGGGTCTGGGGCCAACGTCCTGACTTTC. The V gene is TRBV6-5, the J gene TRBJ2-6; D possibly corresponds to TRBD2 (5 bases). V shed 0 bases and J shed 1 base, with 16 bases lying between them. This CDR3 region has 19 residues. CDR1 MNHEY and CDR2 SVGAGI come from the germline V gene.

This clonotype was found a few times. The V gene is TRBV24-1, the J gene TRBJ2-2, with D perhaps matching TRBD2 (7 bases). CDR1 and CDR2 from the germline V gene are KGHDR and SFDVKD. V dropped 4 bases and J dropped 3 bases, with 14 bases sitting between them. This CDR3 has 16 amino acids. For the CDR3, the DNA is TGTGCCACCAGTGAGGGCGGGGGCCAAGACACCGGGGAGCTGTTTTTT. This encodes CATSEGGGQDTGELFF.

The CDR3 loop reads CSVRGTYEQYF. The CDR3 bases are TGCAGCGTGAGGGGGACCTACGAGCAGTACTTC. The genes are TRBV29-1 and TRBJ2-7; a weak D match, TRBD1 (6 bases). The germline V gene has CDR1 SQVTM and CDR2 ANQGSEA. V lost 6 bases to trimming and J lost 2 bases, with 8 bases between them. This CDR3 comprises 11 residues.

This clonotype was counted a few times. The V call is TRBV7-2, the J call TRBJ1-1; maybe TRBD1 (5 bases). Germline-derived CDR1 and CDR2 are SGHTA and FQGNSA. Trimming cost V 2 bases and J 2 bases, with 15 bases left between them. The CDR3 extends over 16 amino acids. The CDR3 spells CASSLRGTVGNTEAFF. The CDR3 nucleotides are TGTGCCAGCAGCTTAAGGGGTACCGTCGGTAACACTGAAGCTTTCTTT.

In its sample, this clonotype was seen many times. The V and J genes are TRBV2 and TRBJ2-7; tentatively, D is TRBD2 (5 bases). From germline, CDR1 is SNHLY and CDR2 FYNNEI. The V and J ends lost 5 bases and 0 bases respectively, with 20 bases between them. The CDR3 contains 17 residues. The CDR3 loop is CASSLITGSLSSYEQYF. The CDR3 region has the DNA TGTGCCAGCAGTCTTATCACGGGATCATTAAGCTCCTACGAGCAGTACTTC.

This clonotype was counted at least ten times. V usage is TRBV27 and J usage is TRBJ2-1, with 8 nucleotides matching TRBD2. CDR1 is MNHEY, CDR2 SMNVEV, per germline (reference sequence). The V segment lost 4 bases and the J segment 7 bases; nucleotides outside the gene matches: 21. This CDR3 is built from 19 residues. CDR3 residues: CASSSTLGGARVASNEQFF. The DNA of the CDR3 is TGTGCCAGCAGTTCAACACTCGGGGGGGCCAGGGTCGCGTCAAATGAGCAGTTCTTC.

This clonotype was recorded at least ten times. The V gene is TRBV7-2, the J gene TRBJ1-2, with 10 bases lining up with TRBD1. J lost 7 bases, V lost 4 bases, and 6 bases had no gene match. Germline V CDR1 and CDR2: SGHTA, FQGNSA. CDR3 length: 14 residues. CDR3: CASSSWTGGGGYTF. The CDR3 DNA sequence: TGTGCCAGCAGCTCCTGGACAGGGGGAGGTGGCTACACCTTC.

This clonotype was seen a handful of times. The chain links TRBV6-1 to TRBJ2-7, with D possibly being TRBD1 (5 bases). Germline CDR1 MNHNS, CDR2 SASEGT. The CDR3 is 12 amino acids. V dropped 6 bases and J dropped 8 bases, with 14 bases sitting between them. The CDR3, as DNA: TGTGCCAGCAGCGATGACAGAATCCAGCAGTACTTC. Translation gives CASSDDRIQQYF.

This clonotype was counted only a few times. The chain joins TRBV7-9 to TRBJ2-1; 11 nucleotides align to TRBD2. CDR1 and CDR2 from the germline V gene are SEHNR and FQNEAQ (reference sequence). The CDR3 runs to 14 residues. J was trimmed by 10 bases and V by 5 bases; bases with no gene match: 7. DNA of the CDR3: TGTGCCAGCAGCATTAGCGGGGGGGCCGCGGAGCAGTTCTTC. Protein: CASSISGGAAEQFF.

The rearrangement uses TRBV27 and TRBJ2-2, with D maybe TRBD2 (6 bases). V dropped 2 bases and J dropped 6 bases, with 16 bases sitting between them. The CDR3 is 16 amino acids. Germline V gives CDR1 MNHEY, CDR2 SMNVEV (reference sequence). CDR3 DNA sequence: TGTGCCAGCAGTTTACGGCTCCCTGGAGGGGCCGGGGAGCTGTTTTTT. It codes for CASSLRLPGGAGELFF.